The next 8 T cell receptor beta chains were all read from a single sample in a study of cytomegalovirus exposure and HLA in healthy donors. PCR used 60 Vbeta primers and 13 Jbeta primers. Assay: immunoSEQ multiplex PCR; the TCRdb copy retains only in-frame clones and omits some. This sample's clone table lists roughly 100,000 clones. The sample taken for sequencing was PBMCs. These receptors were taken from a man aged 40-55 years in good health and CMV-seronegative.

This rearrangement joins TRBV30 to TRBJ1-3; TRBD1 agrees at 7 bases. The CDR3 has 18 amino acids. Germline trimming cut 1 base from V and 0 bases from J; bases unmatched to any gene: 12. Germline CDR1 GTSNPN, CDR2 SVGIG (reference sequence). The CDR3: CAWSGGWDRTVSGNTIYF. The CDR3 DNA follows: TGTGCCTGGAGTGGGGGGTGGGACAGAACCGTCTCTGGAAACACCATATATTTT.

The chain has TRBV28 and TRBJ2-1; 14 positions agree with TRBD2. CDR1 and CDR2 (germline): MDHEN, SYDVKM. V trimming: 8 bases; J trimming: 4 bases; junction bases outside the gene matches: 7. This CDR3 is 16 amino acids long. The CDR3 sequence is CASQGTSGSRYNEQFF. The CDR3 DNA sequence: TGTGCCAGCCAAGGGACTAGCGGGAGTAGGTACAATGAGCAGTTCTTC.

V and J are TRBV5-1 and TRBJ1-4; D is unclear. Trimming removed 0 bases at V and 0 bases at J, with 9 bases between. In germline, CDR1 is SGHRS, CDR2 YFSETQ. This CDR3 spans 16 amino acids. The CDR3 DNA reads TGCGCCAGCAGCTTGGGTCGCGGGGCAACTAATGAAAAACTGTTTTTT. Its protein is CASSLGRGATNEKLFF. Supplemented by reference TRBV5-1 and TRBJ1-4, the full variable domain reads KAGVTQTPRYLIKTRGQQVTLSCSPISGHRSVSWYQQTPGQGLQFLFEYFSETQRNKGNFPGRFSGRQFSNSRSEMNVSTLELGDSALYLCASSLGRGATNEKLFFGSGTQLSVL.

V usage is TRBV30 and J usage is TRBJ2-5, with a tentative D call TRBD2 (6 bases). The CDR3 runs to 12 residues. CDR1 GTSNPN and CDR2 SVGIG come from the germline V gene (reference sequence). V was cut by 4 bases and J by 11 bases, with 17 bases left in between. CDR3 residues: CAWISGGLKQYF. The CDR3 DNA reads TGTGCCTGGATTAGCGGCGGGCTCAAGCAGTACTTC. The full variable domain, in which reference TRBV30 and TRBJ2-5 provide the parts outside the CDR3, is SQTIHQWPATLVQPVGSPLSLECTVEGTSNPNLYWYRQAAGRGLQLLFYSVGIGQISSEVPQNLSASRPQDRQFILSSKKLLLSDSGFYLCAWISGGLKQYFGPGTRLLVL.

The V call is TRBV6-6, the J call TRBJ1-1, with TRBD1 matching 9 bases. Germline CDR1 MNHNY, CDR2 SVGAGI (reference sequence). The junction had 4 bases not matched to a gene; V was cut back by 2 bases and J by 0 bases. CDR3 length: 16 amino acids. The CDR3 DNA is TGTGCCAGCAGTTACGACGGGACAGGGATGAACACTGAAGCTTTCTTT. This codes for CASSYDGTGMNTEAFF.

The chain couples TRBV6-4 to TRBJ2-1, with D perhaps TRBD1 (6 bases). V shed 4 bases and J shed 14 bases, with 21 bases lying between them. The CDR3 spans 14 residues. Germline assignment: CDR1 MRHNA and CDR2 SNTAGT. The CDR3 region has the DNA TGTGCCAGCAGTGCATTTCCGGGGCAGGGGAAAAAGTTCTTC. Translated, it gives CASSAFPGQGKKFF.

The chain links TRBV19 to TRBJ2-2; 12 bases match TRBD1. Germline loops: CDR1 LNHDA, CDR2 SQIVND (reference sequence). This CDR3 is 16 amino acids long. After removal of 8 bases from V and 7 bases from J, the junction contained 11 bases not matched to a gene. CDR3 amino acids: CASLKEGQGAFGELFF. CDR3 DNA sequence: TGTGCCAGTCTCAAAGAGGGACAGGGGGCTTTCGGGGAGCTGTTTTTT.

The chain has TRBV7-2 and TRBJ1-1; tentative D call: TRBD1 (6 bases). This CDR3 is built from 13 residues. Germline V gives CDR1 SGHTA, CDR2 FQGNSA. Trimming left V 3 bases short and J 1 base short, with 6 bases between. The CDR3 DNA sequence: TGTGCCAGCAGCTTCAGGGGGAACACTGAAGCTTTCTTT. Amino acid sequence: CASSFRGNTEAFF.